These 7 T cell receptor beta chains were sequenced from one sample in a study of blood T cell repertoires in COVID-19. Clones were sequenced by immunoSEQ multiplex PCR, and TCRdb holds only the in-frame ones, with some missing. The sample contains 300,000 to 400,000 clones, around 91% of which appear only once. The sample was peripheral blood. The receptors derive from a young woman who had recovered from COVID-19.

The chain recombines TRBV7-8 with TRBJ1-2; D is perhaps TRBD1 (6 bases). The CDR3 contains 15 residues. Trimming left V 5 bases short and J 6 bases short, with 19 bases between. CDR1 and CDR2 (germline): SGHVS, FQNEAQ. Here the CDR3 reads CASSTRRGTLDGYTF. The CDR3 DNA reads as TGTGCCAGCAGCACCCGAAGGGGGACCTTAGATGGCTACACCTTC.

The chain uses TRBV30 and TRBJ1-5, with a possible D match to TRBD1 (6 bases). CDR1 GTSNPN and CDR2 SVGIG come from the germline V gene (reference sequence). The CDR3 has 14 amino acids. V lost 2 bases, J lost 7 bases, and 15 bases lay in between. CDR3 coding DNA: TGTGCCTGGAGTTTAGGGGGTACGGGACAGCCCCAGCATTTT. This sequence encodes CAWSLGGTGQPQHF. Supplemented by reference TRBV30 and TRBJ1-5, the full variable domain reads SQTIHQWPATLVQPVGSPLSLECTVEGTSNPNLYWYRQAAGRGLQLLFYSVGIGQISSEVPQNLSASRPQDRQFILSSKKLLLSDSGFYLCAWSLGGTGQPQHFGDGTRLSIL.

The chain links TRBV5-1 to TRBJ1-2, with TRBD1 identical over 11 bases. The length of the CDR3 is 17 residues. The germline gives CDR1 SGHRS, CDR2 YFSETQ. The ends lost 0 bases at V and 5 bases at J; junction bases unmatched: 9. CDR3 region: CASSLGWTGGNAYGYTF. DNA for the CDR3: TGCGCCAGCAGCTTGGGTTGGACAGGGGGCAACGCTTATGGCTACACCTTC.

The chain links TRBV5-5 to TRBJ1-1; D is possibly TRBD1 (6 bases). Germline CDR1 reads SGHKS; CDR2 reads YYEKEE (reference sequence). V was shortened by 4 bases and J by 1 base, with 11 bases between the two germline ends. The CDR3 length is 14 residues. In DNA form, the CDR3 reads TGTGCCAGCAGCCACGGACAGTCGAACACTGAAGCTTTCTTT. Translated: CASSHGQSNTEAFF.

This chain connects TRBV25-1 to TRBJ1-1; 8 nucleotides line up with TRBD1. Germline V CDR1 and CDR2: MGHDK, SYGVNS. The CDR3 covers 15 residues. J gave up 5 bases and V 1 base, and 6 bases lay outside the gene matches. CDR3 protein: CASSELGQGGTEAFF. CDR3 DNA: TGTGCCAGCAGTGAATTAGGACAGGGAGGAACTGAAGCTTTCTTT.

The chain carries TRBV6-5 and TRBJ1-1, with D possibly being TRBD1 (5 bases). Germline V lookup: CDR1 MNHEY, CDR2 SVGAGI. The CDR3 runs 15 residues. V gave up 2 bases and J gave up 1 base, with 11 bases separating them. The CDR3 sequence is CASSYRQGPNTEAFF. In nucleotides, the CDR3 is TGTGCCAGCAGTTACCGGCAGGGCCCGAACACTGAAGCTTTCTTT.

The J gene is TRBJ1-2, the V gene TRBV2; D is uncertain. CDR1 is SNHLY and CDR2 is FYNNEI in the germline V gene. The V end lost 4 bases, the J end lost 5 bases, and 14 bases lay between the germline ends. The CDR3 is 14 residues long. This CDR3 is CASSARGGSYGYTF. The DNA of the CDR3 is TGTGCCAGCAGTGCTCGGGGTGGGAGTTATGGCTACACCTTC.